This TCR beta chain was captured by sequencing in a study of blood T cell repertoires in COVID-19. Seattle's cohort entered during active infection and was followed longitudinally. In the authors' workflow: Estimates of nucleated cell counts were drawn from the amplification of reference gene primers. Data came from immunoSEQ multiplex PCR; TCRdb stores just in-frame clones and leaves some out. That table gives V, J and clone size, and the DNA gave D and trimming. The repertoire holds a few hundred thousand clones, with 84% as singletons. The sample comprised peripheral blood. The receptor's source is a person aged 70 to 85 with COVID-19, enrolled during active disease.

CDR3 region: CASSLAGGSLEQYF. The CDR3 coding sequence is TGTGCCAGCAGCTTAGCGGGAGGGTCCCTCGAGCAGTACTTC. V gene TRBV7-9 combines with J gene TRBJ2-7; 7 bases line up with TRBD2. Germline CDR1 and CDR2: SEHNR and FQNEAQ (reference sequence). The CDR3 runs 14 residues. V lost 0 bases, J lost 6 bases, and 5 bases stayed unmatched.